This entry describes one T cell receptor (beta chain). Its antigen is unidentified. With 3 bases clipped from V and 4 bases from J, the junction kept 3 bases outside the gene matches. Germline V gives CDR1 MDHEN, CDR2 SYDVKM. This CDR3 region has 15 residues. These data belong to a study of circulating and synovial CD4+ cells in juvenile arthritis. Overall study results and limits: Measured synovium overlap likely understates the true shared repertoire. Compared with bulk blood, circulating pathogenic-like lymphocytes shared substantially more CDR3 sequences with synovial T cells. Circulating pathogenic-like and bulk T cells looked alike by Vbeta family usage. Bulk blood CD4 repertoires were more diverse than these.

Here immunoSEQ multiplex PCR was the method, and the copy in TCRdb shows in-frame clones only, minus some. This sample yields roughly 33,000 clones, of which roughly 96% are seen a single time; 0.16% belongs to the top ten. The V and J genes are TRBV28 and TRBJ1-5, with 10 bases identical to TRBD1. The clonotype comes from a human donor with juvenile idiopathic arthritis. The source material was CD4+ T cells from blood. The CDR3 coding sequence is TGTGCCAGCAGTTTGGGACAGGGGAGGAATCAGCCCCAGCATTTT. Protein product: CASSLGQGRNQPQHF.